The 2 T cell receptor beta chains presented below share a single source sample, sequenced in a study of T-cell reconstitution after alpha-beta-depleted transplantation in children. The TCRbeta library incorporated unique molecular identifiers. TCRdb recomputed calls from the PCR reads with MiXCR, one row per CDR3 protein. The table lists a few hundred thousand distinct CDR3 sequences, around 27% of them singletons. Sequenced material: PBMCs, taken before TCRalphabeta/CD19-depleted stem cell transplant. The receptors originated from a boy younger than two with Wiskott-Aldrich syndrome, due to receive a stem cell transplant.

This sequence joins TRBV9 and TRBJ2-2, with D uncertain. CDR1 is SGDLS and CDR2 is YYNGEE in the germline V gene. This CDR3 contains 14 residues. Deletions cut 1 base from V and 2 bases from J, with 6 bases between. The CDR3 DNA follows: TGTGCCAGCAGCGTATCCTCCAACACCGGGGAGCTGTTTTTT. The encoded protein is CASSVSSNTGELFF.

This clonotype was counted only a few times. The chain carries TRBV2 and TRBJ2-3; unclear D gene. V lost 0 bases and J lost 0, with 4 bases in between. Per germline, CDR1 SNHLY and CDR2 FYNNEI. The CDR3 has 14 residues. The CDR3 DNA follows: TGTGCCAGCAGTGAAGCGGTCAGCACAGATACGCAGTATTTT. This codes for CASSEAVSTDTQYF.